The 2 T cell receptor beta chains below come from one sample, sequenced in a study of blood T cell repertoires in COVID-19. Using immunoSEQ multiplex PCR, the repertoire was profiled, and TCRdb retains in-frame clones only, with some absent. The sample holds 300,000 to 450,000 clones, roughly 90% seen once. Sequencing used peripheral blood. The receptor set was obtained from a woman aged 60 to 75 with COVID-19, enrolled during active disease.

This chain connects TRBV6-5 to TRBJ2-5, with D hard to call. The ends were cut back, 6 bases at V and 0 bases at J, with 8 bases in the middle. Germline values: CDR1 MNHEY, CDR2 SVGAGI. The CDR3 is 13 residues long. CDR3 in DNA: TGTGCCAGCAGCTCAGAGGACCAAGAGACCCAGTACTTC. Translating it yields CASSSEDQETQYF.

The chain links TRBV11-3 to TRBJ2-2; 10 bases match TRBD1. Germline values: CDR1 SGHNT, CDR2 YENEEA. V shed 4 bases and J 1 base; nucleotides not matched to a gene: 0. The CDR3 runs to 15 residues. This chain's CDR3 is CASSWDRGNTGELFF. The CDR3 bases are TGTGCCAGCAGCTGGGACAGGGGGAACACCGGGGAGCTGTTTTTT.